Listed here are 9 T cell receptor beta chains from one sample, sequenced in a study of OX40 agonist ivuxolimab in advanced cancers. TCRdb keeps only in-frame clones here, not all; method: immunoSEQ multiplex PCR. The sample has 65,000 to 75,000 clones; 82% are singletons. The sequenced sample was CD4+ or CD8+ T cells sorted from blood, obtained in a trial of the OX40 agonist ivuxolimab. The receptors stem from an adult with an advanced solid tumor such as melanoma, head and neck, liver or kidney cancer.

This clone was recorded only once. This chain uses TRBV28 with TRBJ1-6; 9 bases match TRBD1. The CDR3 covers 14 residues. CDR1 is MDHEN, CDR2 SYDVKM, per germline. V gave up 8 bases and J gave up 10 bases; unmatched junction bases: 9. CDR3 DNA sequence: TGTGCCAGCCGAAAACAGGGGGCGAGCTCACCCCTCCACTTT. The encoded protein is CASRKQGASSPLHF. Based on the CDR3 plus reference TRBV28 and TRBJ1-6, the full variable domain is DVKVTQSSRYLVKRTGEKVFLECVQDMDHENMFWYRQDPGLGLRLIYFSYDVKMKEKGDIPEGYSVSREKKERFSLILESASTNQTSMYLCASRKQGASSPLHFGNGTRLTVT.

The rearrangement joins TRBV29-1 to TRBJ2-5, with D possibly being TRBD1 (5 bases). Deletions cut 3 bases from V and 5 bases from J, with 19 bases between. This CDR3 region has 15 residues. Germline lookup yields CDR1 SQVTM and CDR2 ANQGSEA. The CDR3 DNA sequence: TGCAGCGTTGATCAGGGCAGGCCTGCAGGGGAGACCCAGTACTTC. It translates to CSVDQGRPAGETQYF.

The rearrangement uses TRBV19 and TRBJ2-7; D unclear. Looked up from germline, CDR1 is LNHDA and CDR2 is SQIVND (reference sequence). The CDR3 extends over 14 amino acids. V was clipped by 0 bases and J by 4 bases, with 10 bases between them. DNA for the CDR3: TGTGCCAGTAGTATAGAGGGGAACGGGTACGAGCAGTACTTC. Amino acid sequence: CASSIEGNGYEQYF.

The V and J genes are TRBV2 and TRBJ2-1; the D is unclear. The CDR3 spans 15 residues. Trimming removed 6 bases from V and 0 bases from J, with 12 bases in between. CDR1 is SNHLY and CDR2 is FYNNEI in the germline V gene. The CDR3 sequence: CASSKGESSYNEQFF. CDR3 nucleotides: TGTGCCAGCAGCAAGGGCGAGAGCTCCTACAATGAGCAGTTCTTC. Full variable domain (rest looked up from reference TRBV2 and TRBJ2-1): EPEVTQTPSHQVTQMGQEVILRCVPISNHLYFYWYRQILGQKVEFLVSFYNNEISEKSEIFDDQFSVERPDGSNFTLKIRSTKLEDSAMYFCASSKGESSYNEQFFGPGTRLTVL.

The chain recombines TRBV6-6 with TRBJ1-2, with a weak D call TRBD1 (6 bases). CDR3 length equals 15 residues. V was trimmed by 4 bases and J by 8 bases, leaving 20 bases between them. Germline CDR1 and CDR2: MNHNY and SVGAGI (reference sequence). The CDR3 nucleotides are TGTGCCAGCAGTTCCGCCTCTCAGCCCACAGGGGGCTACACCTTC. It encodes CASSSASQPTGGYTF.

The chain has TRBV27 and TRBJ2-1; D gene unclear. V was trimmed by 7 bases and J by 7 bases, leaving 14 bases between them. The length of the CDR3 is 13 residues. The germline V gene encodes CDR1 MNHEY and CDR2 SMNVEV (reference sequence). CDR3 in amino acids: CASKAALKNEQFF. For the CDR3, the DNA is TGTGCCAGCAAGGCCGCTTTAAAGAATGAGCAGTTCTTC.

The chain couples TRBV9 to TRBJ2-7, with a weak D call TRBD2 (6 bases). CDR3 size: 15 residues. V gave up 0 bases and J gave up 2 bases, with 12 bases separating them. Germline V gene data show CDR1 as SGDLS and CDR2 as YYNGEE. CDR3 loop: CASSVGGTQTYEQYF. DNA of the CDR3: TGTGCCAGCAGCGTAGGTGGGACTCAGACCTACGAGCAGTACTTC. Supplemented by reference TRBV9 and TRBJ2-7, the full variable domain reads DSGVTQTPKHLITATGQRVTLRCSPRSGDLSVYWYQQSLDQGLQFLIQYYNGEERAKGNILERFSAQQFPDLHSELNLSSLELGDSALYFCASSVGGTQTYEQYFGPGTRLTVT.

The J gene is TRBJ2-7, the V gene TRBV19; TRBD1 aligns across 7 bases. The CDR3 totals 15 residues. With 6 bases clipped from V and 3 bases from J, the junction kept 11 bases outside the gene matches. Germline V lookup: CDR1 LNHDA, CDR2 SQIVND (reference sequence). The CDR3 sequence is CASSLQGSTGYEQYF. CDR3 DNA sequence: TGTGCCAGTAGCCTACAGGGGTCGACAGGCTACGAGCAGTACTTC.

By share of the sample, this clone is medium-sized. This chain uses TRBV4-1 with TRBJ1-1; no clear D. The CDR3 is made up of 16 amino acids. CDR1 is MGHRA, CDR2 YSYEKL, per germline. V lost 0 bases to trimming and J lost 0 bases, with 11 bases between them. The chain's CDR3 is CASSQEWVGMNTEAFF. The CDR3 nucleotides are TGCGCCAGCAGCCAAGAATGGGTGGGAATGAACACTGAAGCTTTCTTT.